This TCR beta chain derives from a study of T cell responses to AZD1222 COVID-19 vaccine. TCRdb keeps only in-frame clones here, not all; method: immunoSEQ multiplex PCR. The table lists 86,000 or so clones, 88% of them singletons. Germline loops: CDR1 LGHNA, CDR2 YNFKEQ. This CDR3 is 16 amino acids long. The V gene end was trimmed by 5 bases and the J gene end by 3 bases; junction bases not matched to a gene: 8. This clone came up a few times. The rearrangement joins TRBV4-2 to TRBJ2-3, with TRBD2 matching over 10 bases. The sample consisted of peripheral blood, taken 28 days after the second AZD1222 dose. The clonotype comes from an adult who received the AZD1222 COVID-19 vaccine. This CDR3 reads CASSNSSGSWTDTQYF. The CDR3 DNA is TGTGCCAGCAGCAATTCTAGCGGGAGTTGGACAGATACGCAGTATTTT.